The rows below give T cell receptor beta chains drawn from one sample of a study of blood T cells in healthy people across ages. TCRdb reanalysed the 5' RACE reads using MiXCR and keeps one entry per CDR3 protein. The sample consists of around 690,000 distinct CDR3 sequences, 58% of them appearing once. Sequences were obtained from blood. The receptors come from a man aged 55 to 70 in good health. The CDR3 runs from the conserved cysteine through the conserved F or W. A D gene is named only where the DNA matches it firmly. Not all rows give a size; the values are once, few, many and, for expanded clones, a class.

size,V,J,D,DNA,CDR3
NA,TRBV6-2/TRBV6-3,TRBJ2-1,NA,TGTGCCAGCAGTTACCCCGGGACCAACAATGAGCAGTTCTTC,CASSYPGTNNEQFF
NA,TRBV20-1,TRBJ1-2,NA,TGCAGTTCCTCTCTCGCTGGCTATGGCTACACCTTC,CSSSLAGYGYTF
NA,TRBV7-2,TRBJ2-7,NA,TGTGCCAGCAGCTTACGCCTACACAATGAGCAGTACTTC,CASSLRLHNEQYF
NA,TRBV6-2/TRBV6-3,TRBJ2-1,NA,TGTGCCAGCAGTTCACAGGGGAGGGATGAGCAGTTCTTC,CASSSQGRDEQFF
few,TRBV13,TRBJ2-3,TRBD2,TGTGCCAGCAGCTTTGATACGGGGGGGCATGGAGATACGCAGTATTTT,CASSFDTGGHGDTQYF
NA,TRBV29-1,TRBJ2-5,TRBD2,TGCAGCGTTGAAGATCGCGCGGGGGGGCCCAATGAGCAGTACTTC,CSVEDRAGGPNEQYF
few,TRBV4-1,TRBJ1-1,NA,TGCGCCAGCACCCAGTTGCCGGGACCAGGAACTGAAGCTTTCTTT,CASTQLPGPGTEAFF
NA,TRBV11-2,TRBJ2-5,TRBD2,TGTGCCAGCAGCTTTTCGGGAGGGCCGTACCAAGAGACCCAGTACTTC,CASSFSGGPYQETQYF
NA,TRBV12-3/TRBV12-4,TRBJ2-1,NA,TGTGCCAGCAGTTTTGAGGGAACTGAGCAGTTCTTC,CASSFEGTEQFF
NA,TRBV20-1,TRBJ2-1,NA,TGCAGTGTTCCGGACGTCGACAATGAGCAGTTCTTC,CSVPDVDNEQFF
NA,TRBV20-1,TRBJ2-5,NA,TGCAGTACTAGCATGGGGGCGGGTGCCTACGAGCGGTACTTC,CSTSMGAGAYERYF
NA,TRBV3-1,TRBJ2-7,NA,TGTGCCAGCAGAAAGAACGCAGGGGTCGAGCAGTACTTC,CASRKNAGVEQYF
NA,TRBV2,TRBJ2-1,NA,TGTGCCAGCAGTGAATGGGGACGTCAGACGTCCAATGAGCAGTTCTTC,CASSEWGRQTSNEQFF
NA,TRBV6-9,TRBJ2-7,TRBD1,TGTGCCAGCAGTTATTCAGAACACCCGGGACAGGGGGCCCACGAGCAGTACTTC,CASSYSEHPGQGAHEQYF
few,TRBV29-1,TRBJ2-3,NA,TGCAGCGTTGGCTTAGTGGCAGACAATACGCAGTATTTT,CSVGLVADNTQYF
NA,TRBV19,TRBJ2-1,NA,TGTGCCAGTAGTATAGAAAGTACAGGGTACAATGAGCAGTTCTTC,CASSIESTGYNEQFF
NA,TRBV13,TRBJ2-7,NA,TGTGCCAGCAGCCGACAGGCGAGGGGAGTCTACGAGCAGTACTTC,CASSRQARGVYEQYF
NA,TRBV4-2,TRBJ2-3,TRBD2,TGTGCCAGCAGCGAGGGACTAGCGGCCACAGATACGCAGTATTTT,CASSEGLAATDTQYF
NA,TRBV9,TRBJ1-2,NA,TGTGCCAGCAGCGTAGACGAGTATGGCTACACCTTC,CASSVDEYGYTF
few,TRBV29-1,TRBJ1-2,TRBD1,TGCAGCGCCCCCCGACAGGGAGGCGATGGCTACACCTTC,CSAPRQGGDGYTF
many,TRBV28,TRBJ1-5,TRBD1,TGTGCCAGCAGTTTACCCCCGGGACAGGGCAATCAGCCCCAGCATTTT,CASSLPPGQGNQPQHF
NA,TRBV6-1,TRBJ2-5,NA,TGTGCCAGCAGTGAAGGTTTGAGCGGCGGGACCCAGTACTTC,CASSEGLSGGTQYF
NA,TRBV6-5,TRBJ2-7,TRBD1,TGTGCCAGCAGTTTCTCCCTGCCGGGACAGGGGGCCTACGAGCAGTACTTC,CASSFSLPGQGAYEQYF
NA,TRBV7-9,TRBJ2-7,NA,TGTGCCAGCAGCTTCGGCAGGGACCACGAGCAGTACTTC,CASSFGRDHEQYF
few,TRBV2,TRBJ2-3,TRBD1,TGTGCCAGCAGGGACAGGGGAGATACGCAGTATTTT,CASRDRGDTQYF
NA,TRBV28,TRBJ1-2,NA,TGTGCCAGCAGTCCCCCCCCCCTACCCATCTATGGCTACACCTTC,CASSPPPLPIYGYTF
few,TRBV15,TRBJ2-3,TRBD1,TGTGCCACCAGTCAGGACAGGGGGATGACAGATACGCAGTATTTT,CATSQDRGMTDTQYF
NA,TRBV7-8,TRBJ2-4,NA,TGTGCCAGCAGCTTCGGACAGTTAGCCAAAAACACTCAGTACTTC,CASSFGQLAKNTQYF
NA,TRBV2,TRBJ2-3,NA,TGTGCCAGCACCCCTAACCAGGTTACAGATACGCAGTATTTT,CASTPNQVTDTQYF
NA,TRBV5-1,TRBJ1-1,NA,TGCGCCAGCAGCATGTACAGGAACACTGAAGCTTTCTTT,CASSMYRNTEAFF
NA,TRBV6-5,TRBJ2-1,NA,TGTGCCAGCAGAAGAACCACAGGGAGCTACGATGAGCGGTTCTTC,CASRRTTGSYDERFF
many,TRBV5-1,TRBJ2-1,NA,TGCGCCAGCAGCTTGGAGACAGTAGGGGGGAATGAGCAGTTCTTC,CASSLETVGGNEQFF
NA,TRBV5-1,TRBJ2-3,NA,TGCGCCAGCTCAGCAGGAGTCGGCACAGATACGCAGTATTTT,CASSAGVGTDTQYF
NA,TRBV20-1,TRBJ2-7,NA,TGCAGTGCTAGAGATCAGGGAGGAGGGAGTATGGGATACGAGCAGTACTTC,CSARDQGGGSMGYEQYF
NA,TRBV5-4,TRBJ1-4,NA,TGTGCCAGCAGGGGGTACTGGCAGGGGACTAATGAAAAACTGTTTTTT,CASRGYWQGTNEKLFF
NA,TRBV4-1,TRBJ2-7,TRBD2,TGCGCCAGCAGCCCGCGGGGGGGTCAATGGGAGGCCCAGTACTTC,CASSPRGGQWEAQYF
few,TRBV29-1,TRBJ2-7,TRBD1,TGCAGCGTGACTACGACAGGGACGCCCTACGAGCAGTACTTC,CSVTTTGTPYEQYF
many,TRBV29-1,TRBJ2-7,NA,TGCAGCGTGCGCCGGGACACCCATGACGAGCAGTACTTC,CSVRRDTHDEQYF
NA,TRBV20-1,TRBJ2-3,NA,TGCAGTTCACCACAGGCGGCGAGCACAGATACGCAGTATTTT,CSSPQAASTDTQYF
NA,TRBV2,TRBJ2-3,TRBD2,TGTGCCAGCTCCGCCCTGCTAGCGGGGAGGGGGTATTTT,CASSALLAGRGYF
NA,TRBV14,TRBJ1-2,TRBD1,TGTGCCAGCAGCATTAACAGGGGCTATGGCTACACCTTC,CASSINRGYGYTF
NA,TRBV6-2/TRBV6-3,TRBJ2-7,TRBD2,TGTGCCAGCAGTTTCATACTAGCGCCCTACGAGCAGTACTTC,CASSFILAPYEQYF
NA,TRBV10-1,TRBJ2-7,TRBD2,TGCGCCAGCAGTGAGGCTAGCGGGAGCTCCTACGAGCAGTACTTC,CASSEASGSSYEQYF
few,TRBV5-1,TRBJ2-5,TRBD1,TGCGCCAGCAGCGCGTCGACAGGGGTAGAGACCCAGTACTTC,CASSASTGVETQYF
NA,TRBV6-5,TRBJ2-3,TRBD2,TGTGCCAGCAGAAAGGGACTAGCGGGTTTTATTACGCAGTATTTT,CASRKGLAGFITQYF
NA,TRBV20-1,TRBJ2-1,TRBD2,TGCAGTGCTAGCCAAAGGACTAGCGGCGTGAGCTCCTACAATGAGCAGTTCTTC,CSASQRTSGVSSYNEQFF
NA,TRBV27,TRBJ2-1,TRBD1,TGTGCCTCGAACGAGGACAGGGGGAACAATGAGCAGTTCTTC,CASNEDRGNNEQFF
few,TRBV2,TRBJ2-7,NA,TGTGCCAGCAGGCAGGGGGGCGACTACGAGCAGTACTTC,CASRQGGDYEQYF
NA,TRBV3-1,TRBJ2-2,NA,TGTGCCAGCAGCCAAGACCCGGGACGGCTGAACACCGGGGAGCTGTTTTTT,CASSQDPGRLNTGELFF
few,TRBV29-1,TRBJ1-1,NA,TGCGGCGGCGCGGTCCACACTGAAGCTTTCTTT,CGGAVHTEAFF
NA,TRBV21-1,TRBJ2-5,NA,TGTGCCAGCAGCAAAGAGGTCCTAGCGGGGGAGCAAGAGACCCAGTACTTC,CASSKEVLAGEQETQYF
NA,TRBV27,TRBJ2-5,TRBD2,TGTGCCAGCAAGACGGGGGGGGTCTCGGAGACCCAGTACTTC,CASKTGGVSETQYF
NA,TRBV11-2,TRBJ1-6,NA,TGTGCCAGCAGCCCCACAATACTGGGGGACCGGGGCTCACCTCTCCACTTT,CASSPTILGDRGSPLHF
NA,TRBV12-3/TRBV12-4,TRBJ2-7,NA,TGTGCCAGCAGTAACGGGATCCTTTACGAGCAGTACTTC,CASSNGILYEQYF
NA,TRBV15,TRBJ1-4,TRBD1,TGTGCCACCAGCATTAGACAGGGCTTAATCGAAAAACTGTTTTTT,CATSIRQGLIEKLFF